This TCR beta chain was captured in a study of T cells in women clearing cervical HPV infection. The overall study: Case blood drawn at lesion detection; control blood after infection cleared.

Note on this clone: What it binds is not known. The read is 3 residues too short to cover the CDR3 end, so that end is filled in from the germline J gene.

Average input was approximately 1.3 ug genomic DNA for immunoSEQ TCR beta CDR3 amplification. TCRdb keeps only in-frame clones here, not all; method: immunoSEQ multiplex PCR. Here the sample table reports tens of thousands of clones. Dot-blot hybridization genotyped cervical HPV amplified with MY09/MY11 PCR. Study-level findings and limits: CIN3+ cases had significantly higher TCR repertoire richness than controls, but evenness did not differ.

The CDR3 sequence is 18 residues long. V lost 5 bases and J lost 9, with 29 bases in between. The germline V gene encodes CDR1 SGHTA and CDR2 FQGTGA. This chain links TRBV7-3 with TRBJ1-5; perhaps TRBD1 as D (6 bases). This clonotype was obtained from a woman aged 18 to 75 with a cervical HPV16 infection that either progressed to CIN3+ or cleared (not recorded which). Sequenced input: blood buffy coat. CDR3 protein: CASSTPAGHRTSFMPQHF. Incomplete CDR3 DNA: TGTGCCAGCAGCACCCCGGCGGGACATCGGACCTCGTTTATGCCC.